These T cell receptor beta chains were read from a single sample in a study of CD8+CD57+ T cells in acquired aplastic anemia. TCRdb fed the reads into MiXCR, producing one record per CDR3 protein. The sample yields 150,000 to 200,000 distinct CDR3 sequences, approximately 46% seen once. Sample: sorted CD4+, CD8+, or CD8+CD57+ T cells (not recorded which) from PBMCs. The receptors here all came from a human donor in good health. Each CDR3 is given with its conserved first and last residue. The D gene is left open where the match is weak. Rows give clone size only sometimes, using once, few, many, or a class for an expanded clone.

>TRBJ2-3|TRBV19|NA|TRBD1
TGTGCCAGTAGCTACGGGACAGGGTGGGATACGCAGTATTTT
CASSYGTGWDTQYF
>TRBJ2-7|TRBV11-2|once|TRBD2
TGTGCCAGCAGCTTCCCCGGGACTAGCGTCTCCTACGAGCAGTACTTC
CASSFPGTSVSYEQYF
>TRBJ2-5|TRBV7-3|NA|NA
TGTGCCAGCAGCTCTCTAGCGGAGACCCAGTACTTC
CASSSLAETQYF
>TRBJ2-1|TRBV20-1|many|TRBD2
TGCAGTGCTAGAGGAAGTGCTAGCGGGAGGGCCGGTGAGCAGTTCTTC
CSARGSASGRAGEQFF
>TRBJ2-1|TRBV11-2|many|NA
TGTGCCAGCAGCTATACAGGGACCAGTTACAATGAGCAGTTCTTC
CASSYTGTSYNEQFF
>TRBJ2-7|TRBV6-1|many|NA
TGTGCCAGCAGTGAATATGGACATCGTGGGGGTGACTACGAGCAGTACTTC
CASSEYGHRGGDYEQYF
>TRBJ2-1|TRBV10-2|many|NA
TGCGCCAGCAGTGATGTCGCCAATGAGCAGTTCTTC
CASSDVANEQFF
>TRBJ1-6|TRBV9|many|NA
TGTGCCAGCAGCAAGACGACGGGCTATAATTCACCCCTCCACTTT
CASSKTTGYNSPLHF
>TRBJ1-1|TRBV25-1|NA|NA
TGTGCCAGCACCTCGCCGGGACACCGGAACGCTGAAGCTCTCTTT
CASTSPGHRNAEALF
>TRBJ2-7|TRBV4-3|many|TRBD2
TGCGCCAGCAGCCCCCGGGGAACTAGCGGCTATTCTCAGCAGTACTTC
CASSPRGTSGYSQQYF
>TRBJ2-3|TRBV10-3|NA|TRBD2
TGTGCCACCTCGAAACGCGGGAGTGCAGATACGCAGTATTTT
CATSKRGSADTQYF
>TRBJ1-1|TRBV2|many|TRBD1
TGTGCCAGCAGACCACAGGGGGCCAAGAACACTGAAGCTTTCTTT
CASRPQGAKNTEAFF
>TRBJ2-2|TRBV27|NA|NA
TGTGCCAGCAGTTTATATCGGGAACTCACCGGGGAGCTGTTTTTT
CASSLYRELTGELFF
>TRBJ1-1|TRBV12-3/TRBV12-4|few|NA
TGTGCCAGCAGTCCCCTCAGTTTAATCCCGAACACTGAAGCTTTCTTT
CASSPLSLIPNTEAFF
>TRBJ1-6|TRBV2|many|NA
TGTGCCAGCAGTGAAGAGAGCTCCTATAATTCACCCCTCCACTTT
CASSEESSYNSPLHF
>TRBJ1-4|TRBV18|NA|NA
TGTGCCAGCTCACCACTTGGAAAAAATGAAAAACTGTTTTTT
CASSPLGKNEKLFF
>TRBJ1-3|TRBV18|NA|NA
TGTGCCAGCTCACCCCCTATGAGCTCTGGAAACACCATATATTTT
CASSPPMSSGNTIYF
>TRBJ2-7|TRBV7-9|NA|NA
TGTGCCAGCAGCGGTGTGAGGGTGGGCAACGAGCAGTACTTC
CASSGVRVGNEQYF
>TRBJ1-5|TRBV6-1|NA|NA
TGTGCCAGCGGGCTTGCCGGCAACAATCAGCCCCAGCATTTT
CASGLAGNNQPQHF
>TRBJ2-3|TRBV24-1|NA|NA
TGTGCCACCAGTGATTTTCGGACAGATACGCAGTATTTT
CATSDFRTDTQYF
>TRBJ2-1|TRBV11-3|few|NA
TGTGCCAGCAGCTTAGATGCTTGGGCTTCCAGCTCCTACAATGAGCAGTTCTTC
CASSLDAWASSSYNEQFF
>TRBJ2-2|TRBV19|many|TRBD2
TGTGCCAGTAGTTCTAGCGGCTCGAACACCGGGGAGCTGTTTTTT
CASSSSGSNTGELFF
>TRBJ1-2|TRBV9|few|TRBD1
TGTGCCAGCAGCGTAGAGGGACAGATACCTAACTATGGCTACACCTTC
CASSVEGQIPNYGYTF
>TRBJ2-2|TRBV7-7|NA|NA
TGTGCTAGCAGCTTAGGGGTAACCGGGACACCGAACACCGGGGAGCTGTTTTTT
CASSLGVTGTPNTGELFF
>TRBJ1-1|TRBV11-1|NA|NA
TGTGCCAGCAGCTTTGGTCAGGGGCCTCGGGACACTGAAGCTTTCTTT
CASSFGQGPRDTEAFF
>TRBJ2-1|TRBV10-3|NA|NA
TGTGCCATCAGTGACGAGGGTCCAAGCTCCTACAATGAGCAGTTCTTC
CAISDEGPSSYNEQFF